This TCR beta chain comes out of a study of shared clonotypes between healthy human individuals. A remark on this clone: What it binds is not known.

All the donors were Caucasian adults who lived in Nashville, Tennessee. Partitioning of CD4+ cells yielded a CD45RA+ naive subset and a CD45RA-negative memory subset. Sequencing was performed with immunoSEQ multiplex PCR; in TCRdb, only in-frame clones are kept and a portion is missing. Among a few million clones listed, about nine tenths were seen once. General study results and limits: Memory subsets generally showed lower estimated richness than naive subsets.

Germline loops: CDR1 SGDLS, CDR2 YYNGEE. The V gene lost 0 bases and the J gene lost 7 bases, with 13 bases spanning the gap. The CDR3 extends over 14 amino acids. The chain combines TRBV9 with TRBJ1-2; the D gene is possibly TRBD1 (5 bases). The sequencing sample was made of naive CD4+ T cells from PBMCs. Subset given: CD45RA+ positively selected. The clonotype originates from a man in his late teens or twenties in good health. Some clones in this sample may be carry-over from other donors' samples. CDR3 region: CASSVAGGDGGYTF. In DNA form, the CDR3 reads TGTGCCAGCAGCGTAGCGGGAGGGGACGGTGGCTACACCTTC.